A single sample is the source of the 20 T cell receptor beta chains below, sequenced in a study of identical twins (dated by TCRdb to the mid-2010s). Library generation was performed with 5' RACE. TCRdb lists the instrument as Illumina HiSeq 2000. In-frame beta chains were kept once TCRdb had trimmed the public reads at Q25 with fastp and called clones with MiXCR. All rows with the same CDR3 protein become a single entry with the most common DNA and genes. For this sample the table gives hundreds of thousands of distinct CDR3 sequences, of which around 8.8% were detected only once. Of the sample, 2% to 2.5% falls within the top ten clones. These data also featured in a second study, about yellow fever vaccine responses in identical twins.

The sequencing sample was made of memory (CD45RO+) T cells sorted from blood. The intended sense of this specimen's cell subset or site label: CD45RO+ enriched T cells. The receptors derive from a woman younger than 35 in good health.

This clonotype was detected ten times or more. The chain couples TRBV5-1 to TRBJ2-3, with a tentative D call TRBD1 (6 bases). V shed 0 bases and J shed 1 base, with 15 bases lying between them. In germline, CDR1 is SGHRS, CDR2 YFSETQ. This CDR3 spans 17 amino acids. The CDR3 sequence is CASSLAAGTKGTDTQYF. In DNA form, the CDR3 reads TGCGCCAGCAGCTTGGCCGCTGGGACAAAGGGCACAGATACGCAGTATTTT.

This clonotype was observed at least ten times. The chain combines TRBV7-9 with TRBJ1-4; D not certain. V was clipped by 1 base and J by 7 bases, with 7 bases between them. Germline V CDR1 and CDR2: SEHNR, FQNEAQ (reference sequence). The CDR3 is made up of 13 amino acids. CDR3 in amino acids: CASSLGPSEKLFF. The CDR3 nucleotides read TGTGCCAGCAGCTTAGGACCGAGTGAAAAACTGTTTTTT.

This clonotype was counted at least ten times. The chain carries TRBV20-1 and TRBJ1-2; 8 nucleotides line up with TRBD1. In germline, CDR1 is DFQATT, CDR2 SNEGSKA (reference sequence). This CDR3 is built from 13 residues. V dropped 4 bases and J dropped 8; count of bases not matched to a gene: 9. The CDR3 DNA follows: TGCAGTGCTAAGACAGGGGCCGGTCCCGGCTACACCTTC. This sequence encodes CSAKTGAGPGYTF.

This clonotype was counted many times. The chain recombines TRBV28 with TRBJ2-6; possibly TRBD1 for D (5 bases). Deletions cut 5 bases from V and 2 bases from J, with 10 bases between. The V gene's germline CDR1 is MDHEN and CDR2 SYDVKM. The CDR3 loop spans 15 amino acids. In DNA form, the CDR3 reads TGTGCCAGCAGTCAAGGGGAACCTGGGGCCAACGTCCTGACTTTC. Encoded protein: CASSQGEPGANVLTF. Full variable domain (missing parts from reference TRBV28 and TRBJ2-6): DVKVTQSSRYLVKRTGEKVFLECVQDMDHENMFWYRQDPGLGLRLIYFSYDVKMKEKGDIPEGYSVSREKKERFSLILESASTNQTSMYLCASSQGEPGANVLTFGAGSRLTVL.

This clonotype was seen at least ten times. This chain joins TRBV18 and TRBJ2-1; D remains unclear. The germline V gene has CDR1 KGHSH and CDR2 LQKENI. Trimming pared 3 bases from V and 0 bases from J, leaving 9 bases between. This CDR3 contains 15 residues. CDR3 nucleotides: TGTGCCAGCTCACCGAGCACGTACTCCTACAATGAGCAGTTCTTC. Residues: CASSPSTYSYNEQFF.

This rearrangement joins TRBV7-2 to TRBJ2-1; possibly TRBD2 for D (6 bases). Germline V CDR1 and CDR2: SGHTA, FQGNSA. The CDR3 contains 14 residues. V lost 1 base, J lost 13 bases, and 17 bases lay in between. For the CDR3, the DNA is TGTGCCAGCAGCTTAGTATCCCTGACGGGAGAACAGTTCTTC. Translated, it gives CASSLVSLTGEQFF. Full variable domain (rest looked up from reference TRBV7-2 and TRBJ2-1): GAGVSQSPSNKVTEKGKDVELRCDPISGHTALYWYRQSLGQGLEFLIYFQGNSAPDKSGLPSDRFSAERTGGSVSTLTIQRTQQEDSAVYLCASSLVSLTGEQFFGPGTRLTVL.

This clonotype has a handful of counts. This chain uses TRBV6-1 with TRBJ2-1; the D gene is possibly TRBD2 (7 bases). Looked up from germline, CDR1 is MNHNS and CDR2 is SASEGT. This CDR3 is built from 15 residues. V was pared by 6 bases and J by 3 bases, with 15 bases between. The CDR3 region is CASSPTGGVYNEQFF. The CDR3 region has the DNA TGTGCCAGCAGCCCGACGGGGGGCGTCTACAATGAGCAGTTCTTC.

Here the CDR3 reads CASSLRVSNEKLFF. As DNA, the CDR3 is TGTGCCAGCAGCTTAAGAGTATCTAATGAAAAACTGTTTTTT. The chain joins TRBV7-8 to TRBJ1-4; no firm D call. The CDR3 loop spans 14 amino acids. V lost 2 bases and J 3 bases, leaving 7 bases between the germline ends. Germline V gene sequence: CDR1 SGHVS, CDR2 FQNEAQ. The full variable domain, in which reference TRBV7-8 and TRBJ1-4 provide the parts outside the CDR3, is GAGVSQSPRYKVAKRGQDVALRCDPISGHVSLFWYQQALGQGPEFLTYFQNEAQLDKSGLPSDRFFAERPEGSVSTLKIQRTQQEDSAVYLCASSLRVSNEKLFFGSGTQLSVL.

The sample holds many counts of this clonotype. The V call is TRBV5-5, the J call TRBJ2-1; 11 bases fit TRBD2. Germline assignment: CDR1 SGHKS and CDR2 YYEKEE (reference sequence). V shed 3 bases, J shed 10 bases, and the junction held 9 bases outside the gene matches. The CDR3 is made up of 15 amino acids. For the CDR3, the DNA is TGTGCCAGCAGCTCGGGACTAGCGGCGGTTGAGGAGCAGTTCTTC. It is translated as CASSSGLAAVEEQFF.

The chain uses TRBV20-1 and TRBJ2-2; possible D gene TRBD2, 6 bases. The germline V and J ends were trimmed by 7 bases and 6 bases, with 18 bases remaining between them. CDR3 size: 14 residues. Germline V gene lookup returns CDR1 DFQATT and CDR2 SNEGSKA (reference sequence). The DNA for the CDR3 is TGCAGTGTATCCCGGGGGAGGTGGCCCGGGGAGCTGTTTTTT. Translated: CSVSRGRWPGELFF.

The rearrangement uses TRBV29-1 and TRBJ2-1; the match to TRBD1 covers 12 bases. V gave up 3 bases and J gave up 12 bases; unmatched junction bases: 6. The CDR3 totals 13 residues. Germline assignment: CDR1 SQVTM and CDR2 ANQGSEA. Here the CDR3 DNA reads TGCAGCGTTGAGGGCGGGACAGGGGGCGTGCAGTTCTTC. This gives the protein CSVEGGTGGVQFF.

This clonotype was counted at least ten times. The genes are TRBV12-3 or TRBV12-4 and TRBJ1-2, with TRBD1 as a possible D gene (6 bases). The V end lost 6 bases, the J end lost 2 bases, and 16 bases lay between the germline ends. This CDR3 is 15 amino acids long. The CDR3 loop reads CASSAGLQGNYGYTF. The CDR3 nucleotides are TGTGCCAGCAGCGCCGGACTACAGGGAAACTATGGCTACACCTTC.

The chain combines TRBV20-1 with TRBJ2-7; D gene ambiguous. The CDR3 consists of 13 residues. Germline-derived CDR1 and CDR2 are DFQATT and SNEGSKA (reference sequence). V lost 2 bases, J lost 0 bases, and 8 bases lay in between. The CDR3: CSARSKSSYEQYF. The CDR3 DNA reads as TGCAGTGCTAGATCGAAGAGCTCCTACGAGCAGTACTTC.

The chain employs TRBV12-3 or TRBV12-4 and TRBJ1-5; unclear D gene. The CDR3 loop spans 13 amino acids. Trimming took 6 bases from V and 4 from J, leaving 10 bases between them. The CDR3 region has the DNA TGTGCCAGCAGGGCCAGAGAAAATCAGCCCCAGCATTTT. Translating gives CASRARENQPQHF.

This clonotype was found many times. The rearrangement uses TRBV19 and TRBJ1-5; D is uncertain. V lost 3 bases and J 0 bases, leaving 9 bases between the germline ends. The CDR3 has 15 amino acids. Germline lookup yields CDR1 LNHDA and CDR2 SQIVND (reference sequence). CDR3 residues: CASSIGVLSNQPQHF. CDR3 coding DNA: TGTGCCAGTAGTATCGGAGTCCTTAGCAATCAGCCCCAGCATTTT.

This rearrangement joins TRBV28 to TRBJ2-3, with 8 positions matching TRBD2. Per germline, CDR1 MDHEN and CDR2 SYDVKM. The CDR3 is 12 amino acids. The CDR3 DNA sequence: TGTCGCGGCGGGGGGAAAGGAGACACGCAGTATTTT. It translates to CRGGGKGDTQYF.

The gene calls are TRBV5-1 and TRBJ1-1; TRBD1 matches at 8 bases. Unmatched junction bases numbered 21, after V lost 4 bases and J lost 1 base. This CDR3 has 20 residues. Germline V lookup: CDR1 SGHRS, CDR2 YFSETQ. CDR3 amino acids: CASSPSGRFRDRMSNTEAFF. The CDR3 coding sequence is TGCGCCAGCAGCCCTTCGGGGCGTTTCCGGGACAGGATGTCGAACACTGAAGCTTTCTTT.

This clonotype was recorded many times. The chain is built from TRBV5-1 and TRBJ1-2, with 8 bases matching TRBD1. The CDR3 has 15 amino acids. The germline CDR1 and CDR2 sequences are SGHRS and YFSETQ. The trim removed 0 bases at V and 8 bases at J, leaving 9 bases unmatched. Here the CDR3 DNA reads TGCGCCAGCAGCTTGGCCTCAGGGGGCAATAGAGGCTACACCTTC. Its translation: CASSLASGGNRGYTF.

V is TRBV11-3 and J is TRBJ2-7; 9 bases are shared with TRBD1. The germline V gene has CDR1 SGHNT and CDR2 YENEEA. The CDR3 has 15 amino acids. V was pared by 2 bases and J by 6 bases, with 8 bases of the junction left unmatched. The CDR3 here is CASSLPLGQGSEQYF. In DNA form, the CDR3 reads TGTGCCAGCAGCTTACCTTTGGGACAGGGCAGCGAGCAGTACTTC.

This clonotype was recorded many times. The rearrangement joins TRBV10-3 to TRBJ1-1; perhaps TRBD1 as D (5 bases). CDR3 size: 15 residues. V lost 4 bases and J lost 1, with 13 bases in between. Germline loops: CDR1 ENHRY, CDR2 SYGVKD. CDR3 nucleotide sequence: TGTGCCATCAGTGCCCGGGGCGCCGGGAACACTGAAGCTTTCTTT. Translating gives CAISARGAGNTEAFF.